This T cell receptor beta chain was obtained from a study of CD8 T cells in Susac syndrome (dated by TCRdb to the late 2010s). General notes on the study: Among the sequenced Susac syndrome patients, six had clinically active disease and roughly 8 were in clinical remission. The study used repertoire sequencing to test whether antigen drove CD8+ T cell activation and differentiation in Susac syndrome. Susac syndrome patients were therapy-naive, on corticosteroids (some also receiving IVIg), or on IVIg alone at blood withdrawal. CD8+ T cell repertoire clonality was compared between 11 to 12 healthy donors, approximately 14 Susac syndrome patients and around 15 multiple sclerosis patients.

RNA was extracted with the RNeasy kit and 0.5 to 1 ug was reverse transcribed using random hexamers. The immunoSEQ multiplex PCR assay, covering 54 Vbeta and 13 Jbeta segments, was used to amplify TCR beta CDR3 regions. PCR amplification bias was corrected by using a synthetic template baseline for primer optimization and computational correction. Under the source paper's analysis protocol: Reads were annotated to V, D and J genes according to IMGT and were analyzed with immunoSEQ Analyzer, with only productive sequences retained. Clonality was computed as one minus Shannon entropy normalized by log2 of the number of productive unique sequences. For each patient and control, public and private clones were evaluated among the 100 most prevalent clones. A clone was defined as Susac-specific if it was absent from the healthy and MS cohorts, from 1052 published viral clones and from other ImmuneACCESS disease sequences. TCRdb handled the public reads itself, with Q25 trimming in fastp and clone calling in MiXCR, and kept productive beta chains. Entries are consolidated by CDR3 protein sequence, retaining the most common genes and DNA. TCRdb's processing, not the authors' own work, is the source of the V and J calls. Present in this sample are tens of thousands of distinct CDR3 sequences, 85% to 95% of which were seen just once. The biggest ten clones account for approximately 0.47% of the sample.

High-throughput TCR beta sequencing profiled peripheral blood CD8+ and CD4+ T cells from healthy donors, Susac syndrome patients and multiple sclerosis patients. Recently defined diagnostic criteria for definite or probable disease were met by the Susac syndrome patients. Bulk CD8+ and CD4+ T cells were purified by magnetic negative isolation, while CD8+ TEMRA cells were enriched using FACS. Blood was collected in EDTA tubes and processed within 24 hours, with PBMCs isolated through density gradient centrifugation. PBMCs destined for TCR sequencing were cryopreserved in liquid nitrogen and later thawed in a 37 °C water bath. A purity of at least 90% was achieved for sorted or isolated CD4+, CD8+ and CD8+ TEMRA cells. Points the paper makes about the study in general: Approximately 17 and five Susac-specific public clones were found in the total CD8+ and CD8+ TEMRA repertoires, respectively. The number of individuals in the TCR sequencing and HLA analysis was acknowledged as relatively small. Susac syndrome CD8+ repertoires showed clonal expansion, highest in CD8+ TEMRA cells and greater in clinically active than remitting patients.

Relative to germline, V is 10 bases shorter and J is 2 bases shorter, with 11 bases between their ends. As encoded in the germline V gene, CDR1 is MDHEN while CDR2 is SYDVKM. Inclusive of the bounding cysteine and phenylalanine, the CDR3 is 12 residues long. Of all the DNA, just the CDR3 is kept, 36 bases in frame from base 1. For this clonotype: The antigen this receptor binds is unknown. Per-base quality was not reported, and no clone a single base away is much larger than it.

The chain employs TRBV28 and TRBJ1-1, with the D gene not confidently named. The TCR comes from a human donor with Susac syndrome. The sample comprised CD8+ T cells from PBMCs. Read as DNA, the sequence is TGTGCCACATCGGACGGTAACACTGAAGCTTTCTTT. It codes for CATSDGNTEAFF.